The 14 T cell receptor beta chains below all came from one sample that was sequenced in a study of blood T cell repertoires in COVID-19. The repertoire was sequenced with immunoSEQ multiplex PCR; TCRdb's copy has only in-frame clones and lacks some. Among some 200,000 clones listed, 88% were seen once. The sample taken for sequencing was PBMCs or T cells enriched from blood (not recorded which). The receptor source for this set is a woman younger than 45 who had recovered from COVID-19.

The DNA for the CDR3 is TGTGCCAGCAGCTTGTACAATAGCAATCAGCCCCAGCATTTT. Translation: CASSLYNSNQPQHF. The chain uses TRBV5-5 and TRBJ1-5; D is unresolved. Trimming cost V 1 base and J 0 bases, with 5 bases left between them. This CDR3 region has 14 residues. The germline V gene encodes CDR1 SGHKS and CDR2 YYEKEE (reference sequence). Together with reference TRBV5-5 and TRBJ1-5, the CDR3 gives the full variable domain: DAGVTQSPTHLIKTRGQQVTLRCSPISGHKSVSWYQQVLGQGPQFIFQYYEKEERGRGNFPDRFSARQFPNYSSELNVNALLLGDSALYLCASSLYNSNQPQHFGDGTRLSIL.

The J gene is TRBJ2-1, the V gene TRBV5-5, with unresolved D. V was shortened by 2 bases and J by 7 bases, with 7 bases between the two germline ends. This CDR3 has 12 residues. CDR1 SGHKS and CDR2 YYEKEE come from the germline V gene (reference sequence). CDR3 nucleotides: TGTGCCAGCAGCTTCGGCGGAAATGAGCAGTTCTTC. The encoded protein is CASSFGGNEQFF. Complete variable domain (other parts from reference TRBV5-5 and TRBJ2-1): DAGVTQSPTHLIKTRGQQVTLRCSPISGHKSVSWYQQVLGQGPQFIFQYYEKEERGRGNFPDRFSARQFPNYSSELNVNALLLGDSALYLCASSFGGNEQFFGPGTRLTVL.

A single count supports this clone. The chain uses TRBV10-1 and TRBJ2-7, with 9 bases matching TRBD1. The V segment lost 7 bases and the J segment 3 bases; nucleotides outside the gene matches: 7. The CDR3 is 14 amino acids. Germline CDR1 WNHNN, CDR2 SYGVQD (reference sequence). CDR3 residues: CASTPGQGRYEQYF. CDR3 bases: TGCGCCAGCACCCCGGGACAGGGCCGCTACGAGCAGTACTTC.

The CDR3 loop is CASSLEGVYGGANVLTF. CDR3 sequence (DNA): TGCGCCAGCAGCTTGGAAGGAGTTTATGGTGGGGCCAACGTCCTGACTTTC. The V and J genes are TRBV5-1 and TRBJ2-6; D unresolved. The CDR3 length is 17 residues. V lost 0 bases and J lost 3, with 13 bases in between. In germline, CDR1 is SGHRS, CDR2 YFSETQ. Complete variable domain (other parts from reference TRBV5-1 and TRBJ2-6): KAGVTQTPRYLIKTRGQQVTLSCSPISGHRSVSWYQQTPGQGLQFLFEYFSETQRNKGNFPGRFSGRQFSNSRSEMNVSTLELGDSALYLCASSLEGVYGGANVLTFGAGSRLTVL.

V gene TRBV27 combines with J gene TRBJ1-2; 8 positions match TRBD1. Per the germline V gene, CDR1 is MNHEY and CDR2 is SMNVEV (reference sequence). The CDR3 sequence is 14 residues long. With V trimmed by 5 bases and J by 6 bases, 8 bases remained unmatched. CDR3 sequence: CASSPLQGGDGYTF. CDR3 nucleotide sequence: TGTGCCAGCAGTCCGCTACAGGGGGGAGATGGCTACACCTTC.

CDR3 sequence: CASSAYPEWVGNEQFF. The CDR3 region has the DNA TGTGCCAGCAGTGCCTACCCGGAGTGGGTTGGGAATGAGCAGTTCTTC. The V gene is TRBV2, the J gene TRBJ2-1; D not resolved. The CDR3 is made up of 16 amino acids. V was pared by 4 bases and J by 7 bases, with 20 bases between. CDR1 and CDR2 (germline): SNHLY, FYNNEI.

This chain connects TRBV7-9 to TRBJ1-2; TRBD1 matches 9 bases. V trimming: 4 bases; J trimming: 6 bases; junction bases outside the gene matches: 9. The germline V gene has CDR1 SEHNR and CDR2 FQNEAQ (reference sequence). CDR3 size: 15 residues. The CDR3 DNA sequence: TGTGCCAGCAGCTCCAAACTAAGGACAGGGGATGGCTACACCTTC. As protein: CASSSKLRTGDGYTF.

This clone has just a few counts. The J gene is TRBJ1-3, the V gene TRBV9; TRBD1 agrees at 12 bases. The CDR3 is 20 amino acids. Germline V CDR1 and CDR2: SGDLS, YYNGEE. V dropped 3 bases and J dropped 3; count of bases not matched to a gene: 16. The CDR3 is CASSAATGTGGAGYGNTIYF. CDR3 sequence (DNA): TGTGCCAGCAGCGCCGCGACTGGGACAGGGGGCGCAGGATATGGAAACACCATATATTTT.

This chain links TRBV4-1 with TRBJ1-3; D not certain. V lost 7 bases to trimming and J lost 1 base, with 11 bases between them. The length of the CDR3 is 14 residues. From germline, CDR1 is MGHRA and CDR2 YSYEKL. CDR3 nucleotides: TGCGCCAGCACCCGGGAGGTATCTGGAAACACCATATATTTT. Protein sequence: CASTREVSGNTIYF.

This rearrangement joins TRBV19 to TRBJ1-1, with D possibly matching TRBD1 (5 bases). Germline CDR1 LNHDA, CDR2 SQIVND (reference sequence). This CDR3 comprises 13 residues. Trimming removed 4 bases at V and 2 bases at J, with 8 bases between. The CDR3 loop reads CASSNTGNTEAFF. As DNA, the CDR3 is TGTGCCAGTAGTAACACAGGCAACACTGAAGCTTTCTTT.

The chain has TRBV3-1 (or the pseudogene TRBV3-2) and TRBJ1-1; D call uncertain. Trimming cost V 4 bases and J 3 bases, with 12 bases left between them. This CDR3 spans 14 amino acids. In germline, CDR1 is LGHDT, CDR2 YNNKEL (reference sequence). CDR3 in amino acids: CASSPQNGYTEAFF. CDR3 nucleotides: TGTGCCAGCAGCCCCCAGAACGGGTACACTGAAGCTTTCTTT.

The chain uses TRBV6-2 or TRBV6-3 and TRBJ1-2; 8 bases line up with TRBD1. The trim removed 4 bases at V and 12 bases at J, leaving 19 bases unmatched. This CDR3 contains 16 residues. Germline V gene data show CDR1 as MNHEY and CDR2 as SVGEGT. CDR3 nucleotide sequence: TGTGCCAGCAGTTCAACCCCGGGACAGGCTATATGGCTGGACACCTTC. Its protein is CASSSTPGQAIWLDTF.

This rearrangement joins TRBV6-5 to TRBJ2-2; TRBD1 aligns across 7 bases. The V gene end was trimmed by 6 bases and the J gene end by 4 bases; junction bases not matched to a gene: 2. CDR3 length: 13 residues. Germline V gene lookup returns CDR1 MNHEY and CDR2 SVGAGI. CDR3 region: CASRNRGTGELFF. CDR3 DNA: TGTGCCAGCAGGAACAGGGGCACCGGGGAGCTGTTTTTT.

V gene TRBV7-2 combines with J gene TRBJ2-2, with D maybe TRBD2 (6 bases). The CDR3 has 15 amino acids. Trimming shortened V by 10 bases and J by 2 bases, and 17 bases separated the two germline ends. Germline CDR1 and CDR2: SGHTA and FQGNSA. CDR3 bases: TGTGCCATTAGCGCGGGGCCCTCTAACACCGGGGAGCTGTTTTTT. Translation gives CAISAGPSNTGELFF.